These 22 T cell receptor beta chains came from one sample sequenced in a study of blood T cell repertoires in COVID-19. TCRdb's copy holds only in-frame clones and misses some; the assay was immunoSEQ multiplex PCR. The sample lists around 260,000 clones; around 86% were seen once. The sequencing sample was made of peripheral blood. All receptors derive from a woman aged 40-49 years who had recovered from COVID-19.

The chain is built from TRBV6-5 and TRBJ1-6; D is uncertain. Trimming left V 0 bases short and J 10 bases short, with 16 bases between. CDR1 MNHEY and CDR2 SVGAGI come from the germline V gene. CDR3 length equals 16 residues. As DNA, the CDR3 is TGTGCCAGCAGTTACTCGATGTCTCTCCCCGGGTCACCCCTCCACTTT. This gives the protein CASSYSMSLPGSPLHF.

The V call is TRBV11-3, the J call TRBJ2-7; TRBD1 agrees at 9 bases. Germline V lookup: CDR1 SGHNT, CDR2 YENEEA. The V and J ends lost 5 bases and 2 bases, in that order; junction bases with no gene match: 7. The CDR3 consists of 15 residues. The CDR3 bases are TGTGCCAGCAGCACCACAGGGGGCGTCACCTACGAGCAGTACTTC. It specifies CASSTTGGVTYEQYF.

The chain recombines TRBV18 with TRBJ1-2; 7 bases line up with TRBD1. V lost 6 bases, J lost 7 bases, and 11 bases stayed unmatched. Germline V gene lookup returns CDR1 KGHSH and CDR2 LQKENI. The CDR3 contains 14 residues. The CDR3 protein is CASSPGDRAFGYTF. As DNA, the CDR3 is TGTGCCAGCTCTCCAGGCGACAGGGCGTTTGGCTACACCTTC.

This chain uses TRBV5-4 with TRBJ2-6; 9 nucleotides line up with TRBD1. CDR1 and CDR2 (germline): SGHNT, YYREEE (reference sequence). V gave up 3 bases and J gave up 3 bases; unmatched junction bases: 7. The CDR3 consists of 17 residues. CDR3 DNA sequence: TGTGCCAGCAGCTCCGGGACAGGGTCTTATGGGGCCAACGTCCTGACTTTC. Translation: CASSSGTGSYGANVLTF.

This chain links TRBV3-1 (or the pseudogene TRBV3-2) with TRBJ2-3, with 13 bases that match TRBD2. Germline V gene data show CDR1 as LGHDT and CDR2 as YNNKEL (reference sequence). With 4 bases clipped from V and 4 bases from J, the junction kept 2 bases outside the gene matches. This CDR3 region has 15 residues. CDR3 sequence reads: CASSLLAGGADTQYF. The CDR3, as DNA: TGTGCCAGCAGCCTACTAGCGGGAGGGGCAGATACGCAGTATTTT.

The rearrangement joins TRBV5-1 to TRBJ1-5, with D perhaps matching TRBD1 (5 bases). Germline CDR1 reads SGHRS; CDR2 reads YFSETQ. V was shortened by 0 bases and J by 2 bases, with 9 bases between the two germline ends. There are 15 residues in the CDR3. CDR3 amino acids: CASSLGGAGNQPQHF. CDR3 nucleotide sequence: TGCGCCAGCAGCTTGGGGGGCGCAGGCAATCAGCCCCAGCATTTT.

CDR3 DNA: TGTGCCAGCAGCCCCGGGGCTGAAGCTTTCTTT. As protein: CASSPGAEAFF. The chain employs TRBV7-9 and TRBJ1-1, with unresolved D. Germline-derived CDR1 and CDR2 are SEHNR and FQNEAQ (reference sequence). The CDR3 totals 11 residues. V was shortened by 5 bases and J by 6 bases, with 7 bases between the two germline ends.

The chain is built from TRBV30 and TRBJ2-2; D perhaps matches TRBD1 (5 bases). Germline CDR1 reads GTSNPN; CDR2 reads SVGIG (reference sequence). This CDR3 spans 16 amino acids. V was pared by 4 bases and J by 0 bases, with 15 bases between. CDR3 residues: CAWTQDGAPNTGELFF. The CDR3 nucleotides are TGTGCCTGGACACAAGATGGGGCCCCGAACACCGGGGAGCTGTTTTTT.

The CDR3 DNA follows: TGTGCCACCAGTGATTTGCCGGGACAAGGCACAGATACGCAGTATTTT. Amino acids: CATSDLPGQGTDTQYF. The chain has TRBV24-1 and TRBJ2-3; D might be TRBD1 (6 bases). The CDR3 length is 16 residues. V dropped 0 bases and J dropped 1 base, with 10 bases sitting between them. CDR1 is KGHDR and CDR2 is SFDVKD in the germline V gene.

The CDR3 coding sequence is TGCGCCAGCAGCTTGAATACATACAATGAGCAGTTCTTC. Protein sequence: CASSLNTYNEQFF. This rearrangement joins TRBV5-1 to TRBJ2-1; no clear D gene. V lost 1 base and J lost 4, with 6 bases in between. The CDR3 has 13 residues. Germline V gene data show CDR1 as SGHRS and CDR2 as YFSETQ.

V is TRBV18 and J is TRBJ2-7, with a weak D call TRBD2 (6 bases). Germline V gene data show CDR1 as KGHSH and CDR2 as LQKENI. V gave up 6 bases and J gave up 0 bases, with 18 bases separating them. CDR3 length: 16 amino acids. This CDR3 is CASSTGGAYPSYEQYF. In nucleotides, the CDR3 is TGTGCCAGCTCGACCGGGGGTGCCTACCCCTCCTACGAGCAGTACTTC.

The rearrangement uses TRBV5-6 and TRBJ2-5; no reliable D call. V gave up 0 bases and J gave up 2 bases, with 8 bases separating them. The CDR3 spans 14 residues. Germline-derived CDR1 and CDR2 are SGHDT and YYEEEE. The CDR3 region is CASSLDPLQETQYF. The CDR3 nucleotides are TGTGCCAGCAGCTTGGATCCCCTACAAGAGACCCAGTACTTC.

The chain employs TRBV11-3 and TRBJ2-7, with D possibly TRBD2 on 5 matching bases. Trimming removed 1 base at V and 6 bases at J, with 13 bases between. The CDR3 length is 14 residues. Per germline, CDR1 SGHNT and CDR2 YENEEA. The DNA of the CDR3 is TGTGCCAGCAGCTTAGGGACTGCAGGCAGCGAGCAGTACTTC. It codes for CASSLGTAGSEQYF. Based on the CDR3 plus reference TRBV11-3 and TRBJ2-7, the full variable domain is EAGVVQSPRYKIIEKKQPVAFWCNPISGHNTLYWYLQNLGQGPELLIRYENEEAVDDSQLPKDRFSAERLKGVDSTLKIQPAELGDSAVYLCASSLGTAGSEQYFGPGTRLTVT.

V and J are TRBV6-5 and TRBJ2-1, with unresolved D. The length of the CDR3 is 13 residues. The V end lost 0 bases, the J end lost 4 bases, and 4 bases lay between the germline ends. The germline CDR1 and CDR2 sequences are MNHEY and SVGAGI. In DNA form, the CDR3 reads TGTGCCAGCAGTTACTCCGAGTACAATGAGCAGTTCTTC. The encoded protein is CASSYSEYNEQFF.

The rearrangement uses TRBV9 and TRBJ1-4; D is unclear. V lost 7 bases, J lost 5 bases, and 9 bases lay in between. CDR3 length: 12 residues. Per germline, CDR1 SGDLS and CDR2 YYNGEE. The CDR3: CASGERNEKLFF. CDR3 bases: TGTGCCAGCGGGGAGAGAAATGAAAAACTGTTTTTT.

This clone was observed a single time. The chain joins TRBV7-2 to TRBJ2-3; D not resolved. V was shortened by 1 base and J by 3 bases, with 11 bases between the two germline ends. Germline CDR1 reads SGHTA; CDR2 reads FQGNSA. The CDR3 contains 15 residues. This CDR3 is CASSLVFPGTDTQYF. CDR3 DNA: TGTGCCAGCAGCTTAGTGTTCCCCGGGACAGATACGCAGTATTTT.

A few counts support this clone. The CDR3 region has the DNA TGCAGCGTCCTAGCGGGAGATGGGATCAATGAGCAGTTCTTC. This translates into CSVLAGDGINEQFF. The V gene is TRBV29-1, the J gene TRBJ2-1; 10 bases are a match to TRBD2. The V segment lost 6 bases and the J segment 6 bases; nucleotides outside the gene matches: 8. CDR1 and CDR2 from the germline V gene are SQVTM and ANQGSEA. The CDR3 is 14 residues long.

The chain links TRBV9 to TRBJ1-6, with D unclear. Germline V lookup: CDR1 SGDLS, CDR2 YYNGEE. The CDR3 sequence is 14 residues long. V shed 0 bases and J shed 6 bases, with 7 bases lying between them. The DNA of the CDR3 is TGTGCCAGCAGCGTAGATGCCGGTAATTCACCCCTCCACTTT. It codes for CASSVDAGNSPLHF.

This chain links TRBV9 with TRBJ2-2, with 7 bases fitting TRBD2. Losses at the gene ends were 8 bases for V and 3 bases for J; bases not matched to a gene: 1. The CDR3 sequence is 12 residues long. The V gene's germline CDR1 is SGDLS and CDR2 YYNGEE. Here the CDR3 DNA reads TGTGCCAGTCGGGAGGACACCGGGGAGCTGTTTTTT. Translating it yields CASREDTGELFF.

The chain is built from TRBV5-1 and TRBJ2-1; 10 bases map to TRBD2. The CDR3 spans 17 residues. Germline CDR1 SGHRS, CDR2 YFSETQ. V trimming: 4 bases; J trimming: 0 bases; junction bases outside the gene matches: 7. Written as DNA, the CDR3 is TGCGCCAGCAGCCCGTCCGGGACTAGCGCCTCCTACAATGAGCAGTTCTTC. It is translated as CASSPSGTSASYNEQFF.

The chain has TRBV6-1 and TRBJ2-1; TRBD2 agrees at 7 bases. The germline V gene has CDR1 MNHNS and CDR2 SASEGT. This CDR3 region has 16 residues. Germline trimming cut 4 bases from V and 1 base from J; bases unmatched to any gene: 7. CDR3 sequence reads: CASSAGGYTSYNEQFF. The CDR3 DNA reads TGTGCCAGCAGTGCCGGGGGGTACACATCCTACAATGAGCAGTTCTTC.

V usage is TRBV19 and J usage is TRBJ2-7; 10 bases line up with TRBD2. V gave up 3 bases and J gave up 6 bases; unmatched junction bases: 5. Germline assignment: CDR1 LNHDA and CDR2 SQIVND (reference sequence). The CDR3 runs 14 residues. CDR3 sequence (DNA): TGTGCCAGTAGTATTCAGAGGACTAGCGGCGAGCAGTACTTC. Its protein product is CASSIQRTSGEQYF. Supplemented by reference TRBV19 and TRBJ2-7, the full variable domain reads DGGITQSPKYLFRKEGQNVTLSCEQNLNHDAMYWYRQDPGQGLRLIYYSQIVNDFQKGDIAEGYSVSREKKESFPLTVTSAQKNPTAFYLCASSIQRTSGEQYFGPGTRLTVT.